Sequencing of this T cell receptor beta chain was carried out in a study of blood T cell repertoires in COVID-19. On the study more broadly: Specimens from acute and convalescent COVID-19 originated in the United States, Italy and Spain. Sample material is recorded as cDNA or gDNA derived from T cells, B-cell-depleted T cells, or PBMCs.

In the original workflow: Reference gene primer amplification gave nucleated cell count estimates. Assay: immunoSEQ multiplex PCR; the TCRdb copy retains only in-frame clones and omits some. V and J calls and clone size are as listed in that table; D and trimming were resolved from the DNA. Here the sample spans tens of thousands of clones, approximately 84% being singletons. Sequenced input: peripheral blood. The receptor's source is a human donor in a cohort sampled during active COVID-19.

The CDR3 coding sequence is TGTGCCAGCATCGGGACAGACAACTATGGCTACACCTTC. Translation: CASIGTDNYGYTF. The genes are TRBV7-9 and TRBJ1-2; 7 positions agree with TRBD1. The CDR3 totals 13 residues. After removal of 7 bases from V and 2 bases from J, the junction contained 4 bases not matched to a gene. Germline lookup yields CDR1 SEHNR and CDR2 FQNEAQ (reference sequence).